What follows is one TCR beta chain and its context. Germline V gives CDR1 MNHNY, CDR2 SVGAGI (reference sequence). The V gene lost 7 bases and the J gene lost 5 bases, with 17 bases spanning the gap. CDR3 length: 14 amino acids. These data originate in a study of blood T cell repertoires in COVID-19. Overall study context: Sites across the United States, Italy and Spain contributed samples from acute and convalescent COVID-19. PBMCs, B-cell-depleted T cells, or T cells were the source of the cDNA or gDNA that made up the material.

In the authors' methods: Amplifying reference gene primers gave estimates of nucleated cell counts. Profiled with immunoSEQ multiplex PCR; TCRdb holds only in-frame clones, not every one. The DNA was the basis for D and trimming; V, J and clone size are from that table. Of some 100,000 clones listed, about 82% are singletons. Material for sequencing was peripheral blood. The sequence was collected from a man in his fifties or sixties with active or convalescent COVID-19. This rearrangement joins TRBV6-6 to TRBJ1-1; maybe TRBD1 (5 bases). The CDR3 loop reads CASMFLGGETEAFF. The CDR3 DNA sequence: TGTGCCAGCATGTTCTTAGGAGGGGAGACTGAAGCTTTCTTT.